Below, 18 T cell receptor beta chains from the same sample are listed, as sequenced in a study of regulatory T cells in long-lasting Graves disease. The authors built TCR beta libraries using iRepertoire HTBI primers and Arm-PCR of CDR3 regions. A single record per CDR3 protein comes from TCRdb applying MiXCR to the multiplex PCR reads. The profile covers under 300,000 distinct CDR3 sequences, with 20% to 25% appearing a single time and about 14% taken by the ten largest. Time point indicated: newly diagnosed GD, antithyroid drugs for less than 3 months. From RNA extracted from PBMCs, the TCR library was made. The specimen comprised peripheral blood mononuclear cells (PBMCs), sampled at new diagnosis, from a patient treated with antithyroid drugs. These TCRs come from a female donor with Graves disease.

There are many counts of this clonotype. This chain links TRBV20-1 with TRBJ2-1, with D perhaps TRBD2 (5 bases). The germline V gene encodes CDR1 DFQATT and CDR2 SNEGSKA (reference sequence). This CDR3 is 15 amino acids long. Trimming left V 6 bases short and J 1 base short, with 16 bases between. Here the CDR3 reads CSAPHAGLSYNEQFF. The CDR3 coding sequence is TGCAGTGCGCCCCACGCCGGACTGTCCTACAATGAGCAGTTCTTC.

This clonotype showed up many times. This chain joins TRBV5-1 and TRBJ2-7; 10 bases are shared with TRBD2. The CDR3 sequence is 15 residues long. V lost 0 bases and J lost 4; bases outside the gene matches: 4. Germline-derived CDR1 and CDR2 are SGHRS and YFSETQ. CDR3 nucleotide sequence: TGCGCCAGCAGCTTGGCGTCTAGCGGGAGTTACGAGCAGTACTTC. Amino acid sequence: CASSLASSGSYEQYF.

J is TRBJ2-7 and V is TRBV7-9; no reliable D call. The last part of the DNA fits TRBJ2-5 better; the J call may be wrong. CDR3 length equals 14 residues. The germline V gene has CDR1 SEHNR and CDR2 FQNEAQ (reference sequence). The CDR3 sequence: CASSPTKDSWTQYF. The CDR3 region has the DNA TGTGCCAGCAGCCCCACCAAGGATTCGTGGACCCAGTACTTC.

This clonotype was seen repeatedly, ten times or more. This chain connects TRBV12-3 or TRBV12-4 to TRBJ1-4; TRBD1 might be the D (5 bases). The V gene lost 6 bases and the J gene lost 4 bases, with 15 bases spanning the gap. The CDR3 has 15 residues. In DNA form, the CDR3 reads TGTGCCAGCAGAAAACATGACAGCGGTAATGAAAAACTGTTTTTT. Translation gives CASRKHDSGNEKLFF.

This clonotype appeared many times. This chain links TRBV11-2 with TRBJ2-5; no firm D call. V was trimmed by 6 bases and J by 4 bases, leaving 15 bases between them. The CDR3 is 14 amino acids. Per the germline V gene, CDR1 is SGHAT and CDR2 is FQNNGV. DNA of the CDR3: TGTGCCAGCAGACTCTCGGGCGGCTCAGAGACCCAGTACTTC. Translation: CASRLSGGSETQYF.

This chain connects TRBV20-1 to TRBJ2-5; D gene ambiguous. From germline, CDR1 is DFQATT and CDR2 SNEGSKA (reference sequence). The CDR3 is made up of 15 amino acids. Trimming removed 0 bases at V and 2 bases at J, with 13 bases between. CDR3 nucleotide sequence: TGCAGTGCTAGAGATGGGTCGTGGTCACAAGAGACCCAGTACTTC. It yields the protein CSARDGSWSQETQYF.

This clonotype was picked up a small number of times. The chain recombines TRBV19 with TRBJ1-5, with TRBD1 as a possible D gene (5 bases). This CDR3 has 15 amino acids. CDR1 is LNHDA and CDR2 is SQIVND in the germline V gene (reference sequence). Trimming pared 1 base from V and 5 bases from J, leaving 12 bases between. The CDR3 here is CASSIATGGDQPQHF. CDR3 in DNA: TGTGCCAGTAGTATAGCAACGGGGGGAGATCAGCCCCAGCATTTT.

This clonotype was counted many times. This chain uses TRBV28 with TRBJ1-1; TRBD1 aligns across 11 bases. This CDR3 region has 15 residues. Trimming cost V 5 bases and J 6 bases; bases outside gene matches: 8. Per the germline V gene, CDR1 is MDHEN and CDR2 is SYDVKM. The CDR3 DNA sequence: TGTGCCAGCAGTAGGACAGGGGGCCTACCTTCTGAAGCTTTCTTT. Its protein product is CASSRTGGLPSEAFF.

The table lists this clonotype with many counts. The genes are TRBV7-2 and TRBJ1-3; D possibly corresponds to TRBD1 (6 bases). This CDR3 spans 15 amino acids. Germline values: CDR1 SGHTA, CDR2 FQGNSA. V dropped 6 bases and J dropped 3 bases, with 15 bases sitting between them. The DNA of the CDR3 is TGTGCCAGCAGAGATAGGGGGTACCTTGGAAACACCATATATTTT. This gives the protein CASRDRGYLGNTIYF.

This clonotype came up a few times. This may be a read error: a much more frequent sequence differs by one nucleotide. The V call is TRBV4-3, the J call TRBJ2-7, with unresolved D. The germline gives CDR1 LGHNA, CDR2 YSLEER. The CDR3 spans 13 residues. This CDR3 is CASSQERSYGQYF. The DNA for the CDR3 is TGCGCCAGCAGCCAAGAGCGGAGTTACGGGCAGTACTTC.

The chain recombines TRBV4-2 with TRBJ2-3, with 9 bases fitting TRBD2. CDR1 LGHNA and CDR2 YNFKEQ come from the germline V gene. V lost 4 bases to trimming and J lost 6 bases; unmatched junction nucleotides: 20. The CDR3 runs to 19 residues. The CDR3 protein is CASSRLQTSSGGRGDTQYF. In nucleotides, the CDR3 is TGTGCCAGCAGCCGACTCCAAACAAGTAGCGGGGGACGGGGTGATACGCAGTATTTT.

This clonotype was observed at least ten times. The junction and the germline gene differ at one end; a read error may be behind it. CDR3 coding DNA: TGTGCCAGCAGCCTAGCGGGGGGCCGGGAGCAGTTCTTC. It encodes CASSLAGGREQFF. V and J are TRBV7-2 and TRBJ2-1; TRBD2 matches 11 bases. Per the germline V gene, CDR1 is SGHTA and CDR2 is FQGNSA. There are 13 residues in the CDR3.

Comment on this clonotype: A far larger clone is off by one base, so a read error is likely. The rearrangement uses TRBV5-1 and TRBJ2-3, with D possibly being TRBD1 or TRBD2 (5 bases each). The assigned J gene may be wrong: the sequence end matches TRBJ2-1 better. This CDR3 region has 16 residues. CDR1 and CDR2 (germline): SGHRS, YFSETQ. Written as DNA, the CDR3 is TGTGCCAGCAGCTTAGATACGGGAATCTGGGGCTACGAGCAGTTCTTC. Residues: CASSLDTGIWGYEQFF.

The rearrangement joins TRBV7-9 to TRBJ2-3; D is tentatively TRBD1 or TRBD2 (6 bases each). With 5 bases removed from V and 4 bases from J, the gap between germline ends came to 16 bases. The germline V gene encodes CDR1 SEHNR and CDR2 FQNEAQ (reference sequence). CDR3 size: 15 residues. CDR3 bases: TGTGCCAGCAGCCCGCCCGGGGGCGCGGCAGATACGCAGTATTTT. Protein: CASSPPGGAADTQYF.

This clonotype was found many times. The chain joins TRBV2 to TRBJ2-1, with D perhaps matching TRBD1 (6 bases). The V gene's germline CDR1 is SNHLY and CDR2 FYNNEI. V lost 7 bases to trimming and J lost 3 bases, with 19 bases between them. This CDR3 is built from 16 residues. The CDR3 DNA follows: TGTGCCAGCAACCCCGGGGACACTCCCATCTACAATGAGCAGTTCTTC. Residues: CASNPGDTPIYNEQFF.

This clonotype was detected many times. The chain uses TRBV12-3 or TRBV12-4 and TRBJ1-3, with 9 bases that match TRBD1. The junction had 5 bases not matched to a gene; V was cut back by 5 bases and J by 6 bases. The CDR3 is 14 amino acids. This CDR3 is CASSTWTGENTIYF. The CDR3 bases are TGTGCCAGCAGTACCTGGACAGGGGAAAACACCATATATTTT.

This clonotype has more than one count but fewer than ten. The chain combines TRBV9 with TRBJ1-2; TRBD1 is a possible D gene (6 bases). CDR1 SGDLS and CDR2 YYNGEE come from the germline V gene. There are 14 residues in the CDR3. Trimming took 1 base from V and 6 from J, leaving 13 bases between them. CDR3 region: CASSVSPGADGYTF. Here the CDR3 DNA reads TGTGCCAGCAGCGTATCCCCGGGGGCAGATGGCTACACCTTC.

This sequence joins TRBV6-4 and TRBJ2-1; D gene ambiguous. Germline lookup yields CDR1 MRHNA and CDR2 SNTAGT. Between the trimmed V and J ends, which lost 3 bases and 2 bases, there was a span of 11 bases. The CDR3 is 15 residues long. CDR3 loop: CASSDLRSPYNEQFF. CDR3 in DNA: TGTGCCAGCAGTGATTTGAGGTCACCCTACAATGAGCAGTTCTTC.